The sequence of this TCR beta chain was determined in a study of T cell responses to AZD1222 COVID-19 vaccine. Study-level background: Second-dose groups at about 4 or about 12 weeks were pooled. Broader study findings: Nearly half of the spike-specific TCRs reportedly recognize variant regions that carry no mutations. After the peak T cell response, and only then, were repertoires sampled. CD4 TCRs covered the whole spike, strongest at regions 160-218 and 743-854.

A remark on this clone: As yet, its antigen is unknown.

This CDR3 has 15 residues. V gave up 1 base and J gave up 2 bases; unmatched junction bases: 5. Germline V gives CDR1 SEHNR, CDR2 FQNEAQ (reference sequence). Measured with immunoSEQ multiplex PCR; TCRdb has only the in-frame clones, and not every one. The sample consists of 130,000 to 150,000 clones, less than 95% of them appearing once. The source material was peripheral blood, sampled on day 0 of AZD1222 vaccination. The receptor comes from an adult in good health. J is TRBJ2-7 and V is TRBV7-9; 7 positions match TRBD2. For the CDR3, the DNA is TGTGCCAGCAGCTTAGTCGCTAGCGGAGCCTACGAGCAGTACTTC. The encoded protein is CASSLVASGAYEQYF.